Following are 20 T cell receptor beta chains from one sample sequenced in a study of T-cell memory formation after mild COVID-19. TCRdb reprocessed the 5' RACE reads with MiXCR, giving one entry per CDR3 protein. The data hold about 400,000 distinct CDR3 sequences, with less than 25% observed a single time. The sample consisted of PBMCs or a T cell subset sorted from them (not recorded which). The receptors stem from an adult woman who had mild COVID-19 (a few samples of this study predate the infection). Cell type and time point are not known.

This clonotype showed up many times. The chain links TRBV20-1 to TRBJ2-3; D unclear. Germline-derived CDR1 and CDR2 are DFQATT and SNEGSKA (reference sequence). Trimming pared 6 bases from V and 3 bases from J, leaving 16 bases between. The CDR3 sequence is 14 residues long. The CDR3 DNA follows: TGCAGTGCCCGCCACCAGTGGTTGACAGATACGCAGTATTTT. Protein product: CSARHQWLTDTQYF.

This clonotype was detected only a few times. The CDR3 sequence is CASSTRSTEAFF. The CDR3 DNA reads TGTGCCAGCAGTACGAGGAGCACTGAAGCTTTCTTT. The chain recombines TRBV12-3 or TRBV12-4 with TRBJ1-1; no reliable D call. The CDR3 has 12 residues. V shed 5 bases and J shed 4 bases, with 8 bases lying between them.

This clonotype came up a few times. This CDR3 is CASRQDRDGRNTEAFF. The CDR3 DNA is TGCGCCAGCAGACAAGACAGGGACGGCCGGAACACTGAAGCTTTCTTT. J is TRBJ1-1 and V is TRBV5-1; 7 nucleotides match TRBD1. Trimming at V came to 5 bases and at J to 1 base, leaving 11 bases not matched to a gene. From germline, CDR1 is SGHRS and CDR2 YFSETQ. The CDR3 spans 16 residues.

The V gene is TRBV20-1, the J gene TRBJ1-5; 9 bases line up with TRBD1. CDR3 length: 17 amino acids. Germline CDR1 and CDR2: DFQATT and SNEGSKA (reference sequence). V shed 3 bases and J 1 base; nucleotides not matched to a gene: 10. This chain's CDR3 is CSARSSRDRASNQPQHF. The CDR3 DNA sequence: TGCAGTGCTAGGTCGTCCCGGGACAGGGCGAGCAATCAGCCCCAGCATTTT.

This clonotype was seen a few times. The CDR3, as DNA: TGTGCCAGCAGTTTAGCGCATAGGGGCGGGGAGCAGTACTTC. The encoded protein is CASSLAHRGGEQYF. V gene TRBV12-3 or TRBV12-4 combines with J gene TRBJ2-7, with D perhaps TRBD1 or TRBD2 (5 bases each). V was trimmed by 0 bases and J by 7 bases, leaving 13 bases between them. CDR3 length: 14 residues.

The table lists this clonotype with a few counts. V is TRBV3-1 and J is TRBJ1-1; maybe TRBD1 (5 bases). Trimming took off 4 bases at V and 4 bases at J, with 13 bases between the two ends. Germline V gene data show CDR1 as LGHDT and CDR2 as YNNKEL (reference sequence). The CDR3 has 14 residues. The CDR3 loop is CASSPGGDGTEAFF. The CDR3 bases are TGTGCCAGCAGCCCTGGGGGAGATGGCACTGAAGCTTTCTTT. Drawing the rest from reference TRBV3-1 and TRBJ1-1, the complete variable domain is DTAVSQTPKYLVTQMGNDKSIKCEQNLGHDTMYWYKQDSKKFLKIMFSYNNKELIINETVPNRFSPKSPDKAHLNLHINSLELGDSAVYFCASSPGGDGTEAFFGQGTRLTVV.

This clonotype has only one observation. The gene calls are TRBV5-1 and TRBJ1-4, with D maybe TRBD1 (6 bases). CDR3 size: 15 residues. CDR1 is SGHRS, CDR2 YFSETQ, per germline. Trimming removed 3 bases from V and 5 bases from J, with 14 bases in between. In nucleotides, the CDR3 is TGCGCCAGCAGCTGGTCGGGACACCTAAATGAAAAACTGTTTTTT. This gives the protein CASSWSGHLNEKLFF. The entire variable domain, with the rest obtained from reference TRBV5-1 and TRBJ1-4, is as follows: KAGVTQTPRYLIKTRGQQVTLSCSPISGHRSVSWYQQTPGQGLQFLFEYFSETQRNKGNFPGRFSGRQFSNSRSEMNVSTLELGDSALYLCASSWSGHLNEKLFFGSGTQLSVL.

This clonotype has a handful of counts. The chain recombines TRBV6-5 with TRBJ2-1; D uncertain. Trimming removed 5 bases at V and 5 bases at J, with 16 bases between. The CDR3 loop spans 15 amino acids. CDR1 is MNHEY, CDR2 SVGAGI, per germline. The CDR3 nucleotides are TGTGCCAGCAGTGAACCTCCTAGTGGTCACAATGAGCAGTTCTTC. Protein: CASSEPPSGHNEQFF.

CDR3 protein: CASSFLEETAKAGANVLTF. The CDR3 DNA sequence: TGTGCCAGCAGCTTCCTAGAGGAGACGGCCAAAGCTGGGGCCAACGTCCTGACTTTC. This sequence joins TRBV12-3 or TRBV12-4 and TRBJ2-6; D gene unclear. The CDR3 is made up of 19 amino acids. Trimming removed 6 bases from V and 2 bases from J, with 23 bases in between.

CDR3 nucleotide sequence: TGTGCCAGCAGCGGACCCGGGACAGACTCCTACAATGAGCAGTTCTTC. Protein sequence: CASSGPGTDSYNEQFF. The rearrangement uses TRBV7-9 and TRBJ2-1; 7 nucleotides match TRBD1. The CDR3 contains 16 residues. The germline V gene encodes CDR1 SEHNR and CDR2 FQNEAQ (reference sequence). With 5 bases clipped from V and 0 bases from J, the junction kept 7 bases outside the gene matches.

This clonotype occurred a few times. The V and J genes are TRBV6-2 or TRBV6-3 and TRBJ2-3; 7 positions agree with TRBD1. The CDR3 spans 14 residues. CDR1 and CDR2 from the germline V gene are MNHEY and SVGEGT. Unmatched junction bases numbered 9, after V lost 6 bases and J lost 6 bases. In DNA form, the CDR3 reads TGTGCCAGCAGCCGCCCGGGACAGCCTGATACGCAGTATTTT. Amino acid sequence: CASSRPGQPDTQYF.

The CDR3 loop reads CASSQDWRGYTF. CDR3 nucleotides: TGCGCCAGCAGCCAAGATTGGCGGGGCTACACCTTC. This chain uses TRBV4-1 with TRBJ1-2; D unclear. This CDR3 is built from 12 residues. V was trimmed by 0 bases and J by 8 bases, leaving 7 bases between them. Germline CDR1 and CDR2: MGHRA and YSYEKL.

This clonotype was observed a handful of times. This sequence joins TRBV7-2 and TRBJ2-1; a weak D match, TRBD2 (7 bases). The CDR3 contains 14 residues. Looked up from germline, CDR1 is SGHTA and CDR2 is FQGNSA. The V gene lost 1 base and the J gene lost 9 bases, with 13 bases spanning the gap. As DNA, the CDR3 is TGTGCCAGCAGCTTAGTAAGGGGGGGCGCTGAGCAGTTCTTC. Amino acids: CASSLVRGGAEQFF.

The chain has TRBV9 and TRBJ1-2; 7 nucleotides match TRBD1. The V segment lost 0 bases and the J segment 4 bases; nucleotides outside the gene matches: 6. The CDR3 extends over 15 amino acids. CDR1 is SGDLS, CDR2 YYNGEE, per germline. This chain's CDR3 is CASSVDGDSSYGYTF. The CDR3 nucleotides are TGTGCCAGCAGCGTAGATGGGGACAGTTCCTATGGCTACACCTTC.

CDR3: CASSQVSQAPQHF. The CDR3 DNA reads as TGCGCCAGCAGCCAAGTTTCACAGGCGCCCCAGCATTTT. This rearrangement joins TRBV4-1 to TRBJ1-5; D is possibly TRBD1 (5 bases). CDR1 is MGHRA and CDR2 is YSYEKL in the germline V gene. CDR3 length: 13 amino acids. V lost 1 base and J 9 bases, leaving 10 bases between the germline ends.

The chain is built from TRBV19 and TRBJ2-5; D might be TRBD2 (6 bases). This CDR3 region has 16 residues. Trimming stripped 2 bases from V and 0 bases from J, with 13 bases between. Germline V CDR1 and CDR2: LNHDA, SQIVND (reference sequence). Written as DNA, the CDR3 is TGTGCCAGTAGTATAATCGGGGGACGGCACCAAGAGACCCAGTACTTC. The encoded protein is CASSIIGGRHQETQYF.

This clonotype was picked up a small number of times. The chain recombines TRBV19 with TRBJ2-3, with D tentatively TRBD2 (6 bases). V gave up 3 bases and J gave up 1 base, with 14 bases separating them. CDR1 LNHDA and CDR2 SQIVND come from the germline V gene (reference sequence). CDR3 length: 16 residues. The CDR3 DNA reads TGTGCCAGTAGTATCGAGAATAGCGGCCGCACAGATACGCAGTATTTT. Amino acid sequence: CASSIENSGRTDTQYF.

V and J are TRBV4-1 and TRBJ2-2, with D possibly matching TRBD2 (5 bases). The germline gives CDR1 MGHRA, CDR2 YSYEKL. Trimming removed 0 bases from V and 5 bases from J, with 10 bases in between. The CDR3 sequence is 15 residues long. CDR3 nucleotide sequence: TGCGCCAGCAGCCAAGAGGGCGGAGGTACCGGGGAGCTGTTTTTT. As protein: CASSQEGGGTGELFF.

The table lists this clonotype with a few counts. The chain combines TRBV4-1 with TRBJ2-1; 10 bases line up with TRBD2. The V gene's germline CDR1 is MGHRA and CDR2 YSYEKL. V was clipped by 3 bases and J by 0 bases; unmatched bases: 14. The CDR3 has 20 residues. The CDR3 bases are TGCGCCAGCAGCCATCCTAGCGGGGGAAGCGAAGCGAGCTCCTACAATGAGCAGTTCTTC. Protein: CASSHPSGGSEASSYNEQFF.

The table lists this clonotype with many counts. The V call is TRBV7-2, the J call TRBJ2-7, with 8 nucleotides matching TRBD2. The V gene's germline CDR1 is SGHTA and CDR2 FQGNSA. Unmatched junction bases numbered 11, after V lost 4 bases and J lost 6 bases. The CDR3 has 15 amino acids. The chain's CDR3 is CASSSSGRLGLEQYF. The CDR3 DNA follows: TGTGCCAGCAGCTCCAGCGGGAGATTGGGTCTCGAGCAGTACTTC.